This note documents a single T cell receptor beta chain sequence. Its antigen is unknown. Donors were healthy HIV-negative adults without recently reported acute infections or vaccinations. Looked up from germline, CDR1 is SGHTA and CDR2 is FQGNSA. The CDR3 has 16 amino acids. The J segment lost 4 bases and the V segment lost 1 base, leaving 3 bases of the junction unmatched. Genomic DNA of every subset was divided equally among multiple immunoSEQ plates. The table came from immunoSEQ multiplex PCR; TCRdb's copy has only in-frame clones and leaves some out. Of some 470,000 clones in the sample, over 60% were seen once. The source of the sample is a study of shared clonotypes between healthy human individuals. Study-wide points: Tissues were not sampled, only blood, and their repertoires likely differ.

The sequencing input was PBMCs. This sequence joins TRBV7-2 and TRBJ2-6; 8 nucleotides match TRBD1. The TCR originated in a woman aged 40-49 years in good health. Some clones in this sample may be carry-over from other donors' samples. This CDR3 is CASSLVTGVGANVLTF. Here the CDR3 DNA reads TGTGCCAGCAGCTTAGTGACAGGGGTGGGGGCCAACGTCCTGACTTTC.